This is a list of T cell receptor beta chains from one sample in a study of blood T cell repertoires in COVID-19. The data were produced by immunoSEQ multiplex PCR, yet TCRdb's version contains in-frame clones alone and is incomplete. The sample lists about 140,000 clones, over 70% seen once, with 1.7% in the top ten. The sample consisted of peripheral blood. These receptors came from a woman between 45 and 60 years old with acute or convalescent COVID-19. Each CDR3 is given with its conserved first and last residue. The D gene is left open where the match is weak. Rows give clone size only sometimes, using once, few, many, or a class for an expanded clone.

abundance	v_gene	j_gene	d_gene	CDR3aa	CDR3nt
NA	TRBV29-1	TRBJ2-7	NA	CSHIDRTNYEQYF	TGCAGCCATATAGACAGAACCAACTACGAGCAGTACTTC
NA	TRBV28	TRBJ2-7	NA	CASGTFRTYEQYF	TGTGCCAGTGGGACATTTCGGACCTACGAGCAGTACTTC
few	TRBV27	TRBJ2-1	NA	CASSSTGQYNEQFF	TGTGCCAGCAGTTCAACCGGACAGTACAATGAGCAGTTCTTC
once	TRBV5-8	TRBJ1-2	NA	CASSLRGLYGYTF	TGTGCCAGCAGCCTCAGGGGCCTATATGGCTACACCTTC
NA	TRBV7-3	TRBJ2-3	TRBD2	CASSLTVPGLAGGRDTQYF	TGTGCCAGCAGCTTAACGGTCCCTGGACTAGCGGGAGGTCGAGATACGCAGTATTTT
once	TRBV10-3	TRBJ2-1	TRBD2	CAITNSGGGKQFF	TGTGCCATCACCAATTCGGGGGGAGGGAAGCAGTTCTTC
once	TRBV7-9	TRBJ2-5	NA	CASSTGWETQYF	TGTGCCAGCAGCACAGGGTGGGAGACCCAGTACTTC
NA	TRBV7-9	TRBJ2-1	TRBD2	CASSTGTRGEQFF	TGTGCCAGCAGTACCGGGACTAGAGGTGAGCAGTTCTTC
few	TRBV28	TRBJ1-6	TRBD1	CASWDSGGSALHF	TGTGCCAGCTGGGACAGCGGGGGATCGGCCCTCCACTTT
NA	TRBV7-9	TRBJ1-1	NA	CASTTSNTEAFF	TGTGCCAGCACCACATCGAACACTGAAGCTTTCTTT
NA	TRBV19	TRBJ1-3	NA	CASETHGNSGNTIYF	TGTGCCAGCGAAACTCACGGGAACTCTGGAAACACCATATATTTT
once	TRBV29-1	TRBJ2-3	TRBD2	CSVGAGGQSTDTQYF	TGCAGCGTGGGGGCGGGAGGGCAAAGCACAGATACGCAGTATTTT
NA	TRBV28	TRBJ2-7	NA	CASSLGARNYEQYF	TGTGCCAGCAGTTTAGGGGCACGAAACTACGAGCAGTACTTC
NA	TRBV5-1	TRBJ1-2	TRBD1	CASSLEGGSYGYTF	TGCGCCAGCAGCTTAGAAGGGGGCTCCTATGGCTACACCTTC